The rows below give T cell receptor beta chains drawn from one sample of a study of cytomegalovirus exposure and HLA in healthy donors. Clones were read by immunoSEQ multiplex PCR, and TCRdb kept only the in-frame ones, dropping some. Among around 130,000 clones, around 72% were seen once, and the ten largest hold approximately 1.5%. The material sequenced was PBMCs. The receptor set was obtained from a woman aged 18-29 years in good health and CMV-seronegative. Each CDR3 is given without its conserved first and last residue.

>TRBJ1-5|TRBV19
ASSGTLIQPQH
>TRBJ2-7|TRBV5-6
ASTSGTSLNEQY
>TRBJ2-3|TRBV29-1
SVEGRASDTDTQY
>TRBJ2-7|TRBV9
ASSVAEGGAEQY
>TRBJ2-4|TRBV10-3
ATRDSKNIQY
>TRBJ1-2|TRBV9
ASSATVTYGYT
>TRBJ2-1|TRBV10-3
AINMGGGLNEQF
>TRBJ2-1|TRBV11-2
ASSLGAWEVWNEQF
>TRBJ2-7|TRBV18
ASSPGAGPYEQY
>TRBJ1-2|TRBV7-2
ASSSRVRGYT
>TRBJ2-2|TRBV11-2
ASSLDGRAAGELF
>TRBJ2-3|TRBV4-1
ASSLKPVGADTQY
>TRBJ2-2|TRBV27
ASRAGITGELF
>TRBJ2-7|TRBV27
ASPFASSSKQY
>TRBJ1-1|TRBV5-4
ASSSLGQGTEAF
>TRBJ1-2|TRBV30
AWSGYRAGYT
>TRBJ1-3|TRBV30
AWSVLQRNTIY
>TRBJ2-3|TRBV7-9
ASSSLLAGSTDTQY
>TRBJ2-1|TRBV30
AWSVPSFDEQF
>TRBJ2-7|TRBV27
ASSPGSYASYEQY
>TRBJ1-1|TRBV30
AWGKSQAEAF
>TRBJ1-3|TRBV2
ASSEGTGMAGNTIY
>TRBJ1-2|TRBV5-4
ASSSTGESIYGYT
>TRBJ2-7|TRBV29-1
SAGGVSYEQY
>TRBJ1-1|TRBV13
ASRRSGDTEAF
>TRBJ2-3|TRBV7-8
ASSLAKSSGTDTQY
>TRBJ2-3|TRBV5-1
ATRSGGTDTQY